These 28 T cell receptor beta chains came from one sample sequenced in a study of T-cell reconstitution after alpha-beta-depleted transplantation in children. During its preparation, the TCRbeta library received unique molecular identifiers. Via MiXCR, TCRdb re-called the PCR reads, giving one row per CDR3 protein. The data show about 400,000 distinct CDR3 sequences, around 15% seen once. The input for sequencing was PBMCs, mostly from graft donor cells, taken 360 days after TCRalphabeta/CD19-depleted stem cell transplant. These TCRs come from a boy under two years old who had a stem cell transplant for Wiskott-Aldrich syndrome, so the T cells may come from the graft donor.

The chain is built from TRBV27 and TRBJ1-1; unclear D gene. Germline-derived CDR1 and CDR2 are MNHEY and SMNVEV (reference sequence). V lost 7 bases, J lost 3 bases, and 12 bases lay in between. The CDR3 is 13 residues long. The CDR3 region is CASKQEQYTEAFF. CDR3 DNA: TGTGCCAGCAAGCAGGAACAATACACTGAAGCTTTCTTT.

At least ten counts were recorded for this clonotype. This chain connects TRBV29-1 to TRBJ2-7, with 7 bases fitting TRBD1. The V and J ends lost 7 bases and 1 base, in that order; junction bases with no gene match: 10. The CDR3 loop spans 14 amino acids. Germline assignment: CDR1 SQVTM and CDR2 ANQGSEA. DNA of the CDR3: TGCAGCGCGAGGCACAGGGGTCCGTCCTACGAGCAGTACTTC. Translated: CSARHRGPSYEQYF.

The genes are TRBV11-3 and TRBJ1-2; TRBD1 matches at 7 bases. Trimming took 3 bases from V and 4 from J; bases not matched to a gene: 14. The CDR3 consists of 17 residues. In germline, CDR1 is SGHNT, CDR2 YENEEA. The CDR3: CASSFRTGGRGAYGYTF. The CDR3 coding sequence is TGTGCCAGCAGCTTCCGGACAGGAGGTCGTGGGGCCTATGGCTACACCTTC.

The J gene is TRBJ2-7, the V gene TRBV12-3 or TRBV12-4; D might be TRBD1 or TRBD2, each matching 7 bases. This CDR3 is built from 14 residues. Deletions cut 8 bases from V and 0 bases from J, with 14 bases between. CDR3 nucleotides: TGTGCCAGCGCAGCGGGACAGAGCTCCTACGAGCAGTACTTC. This encodes CASAAGQSSYEQYF.

This sequence joins TRBV4-1 and TRBJ1-4, with TRBD1 as a possible D gene (6 bases). The ends were cut back, 2 bases at V and 2 bases at J, with 21 bases in the middle. The CDR3 contains 19 residues. Germline V gives CDR1 MGHRA, CDR2 YSYEKL. The CDR3 DNA sequence: TGCGCCAGCAGCCAATTTTGGACAGCCCCGGGGAAGACTAATGAAAAACTGTTTTTT. This sequence encodes CASSQFWTAPGKTNEKLFF.

The chain employs TRBV15 and TRBJ2-3, with 7 bases aligning to TRBD2. CDR3 length equals 15 residues. Per the germline V gene, CDR1 is LNHNV and CDR2 is YYDKDF (reference sequence). The trim removed 1 base at V and 2 bases at J, leaving 3 bases unmatched. The CDR3 DNA follows: TGTGCCACCAGCAGAGTCGGGAGGCCCACAGATACGCAGTATTTT. Amino acids: CATSRVGRPTDTQYF. Complete variable domain (other parts from reference TRBV15 and TRBJ2-3): DAMVIQNPRYQVTQFGKPVTLSCSQTLNHNVMYWYQQKSSQAPKLLFHYYDKDFNNEADTPDNFQSRRPNTSFCFLDIRSPGLGDTAMYLCATSRVGRPTDTQYFGPGTRLTVL.

This clonotype has just a few counts. The V call is TRBV10-3, the J call TRBJ2-2; D may be TRBD1 (6 bases). In germline, CDR1 is ENHRY, CDR2 SYGVKD. With 2 bases removed from V and 4 bases from J, the gap between germline ends came to 11 bases. The CDR3 loop spans 15 amino acids. The CDR3 loop reads CAISEHRTVTGELFF. As DNA, the CDR3 is TGTGCCATCAGTGAGCATCGGACAGTCACCGGGGAGCTGTTTTTT.

This clonotype has ten or more counts. The V call is TRBV20-1, the J call TRBJ2-1, with D unresolved. The V end lost 1 base, the J end lost 8 bases, and 3 bases lay between the germline ends. The CDR3 sequence is 10 residues long. The V gene's germline CDR1 is DFQATT and CDR2 SNEGSKA (reference sequence). The DNA of the CDR3 is TGCAGTGCTAGAGGGGATGAGCAGTTCTTC. Protein: CSARGDEQFF.

The rearrangement links TRBV29-1 to TRBJ2-1; unclear D gene. Germline CDR1 and CDR2: SQVTM and ANQGSEA. The CDR3 covers 13 residues. The V and J ends lost 5 bases and 5 bases respectively, with 13 bases between them. For the CDR3, the DNA is TGCAGCGTTTGGGTTGTCCGAAACAATGAGCAGTTCTTC. This translates into CSVWVVRNNEQFF.

This clonotype has only a few counts. V and J are TRBV6-5 and TRBJ1-6; TRBD1 matches 8 bases. The CDR3 spans 16 residues. From germline, CDR1 is MNHEY and CDR2 SVGAGI. With 2 bases clipped from V and 7 bases from J, the junction kept 7 bases outside the gene matches. The CDR3 region is CASSYNLGQGNSPLHF. The CDR3, as DNA: TGTGCCAGCAGTTACAACCTCGGACAGGGAAATTCACCCCTCCACTTT.

The sample holds a few counts of this clonotype. The germline gene is not matched at one end of the junction; a read error may be the cause. This chain uses TRBV20-1 with TRBJ2-7; D remains ambiguous. Germline assignment: CDR1 DFQATT and CDR2 SNEGSKA (reference sequence). The CDR3 consists of 13 residues. CDR3 residues: CSARATIPYEQYF. The DNA for the CDR3 is TGCAGTGCAAGAGCTACGATACCCTACGAGCAGTACTTC.

This clonotype has just a few counts. The chain carries TRBV5-1 and TRBJ1-2, with unresolved D. Germline loops: CDR1 SGHRS, CDR2 YFSETQ. The CDR3 runs to 12 residues. The V end lost 1 base, the J end lost 10 bases, and 11 bases lay between the germline ends. The CDR3: CASSLTDSDYTF. CDR3 nucleotides: TGCGCCAGCAGCTTGACAGATTCGGACTACACCTTC.

V is TRBV2 and J is TRBJ2-7; TRBD2 might be the D (6 bases). Germline values: CDR1 SNHLY, CDR2 FYNNEI. The germline V and J ends were trimmed by 8 bases and 0 bases, with 11 bases remaining between them. The CDR3 sequence is 13 residues long. The CDR3 is CASGGSSSYEQYF. Written as DNA, the CDR3 is TGTGCCAGCGGGGGGTCTAGCTCCTACGAGCAGTACTTC.

V and J are TRBV12-5 and TRBJ2-7, with 9 bases lining up with TRBD1. This CDR3 comprises 17 residues. The germline gives CDR1 LGHNT, CDR2 FRNRAP. V lost 2 bases, J lost 7 bases, and 15 bases stayed unmatched. The CDR3 DNA is TGTGCTAGTGGTTTGCCTCTCCTGCTGGGGACAGGGTGGGAGCAGTACTTC. This encodes CASGLPLLLGTGWEQYF.

The rearrangement uses TRBV5-1 and TRBJ1-3; a weak D match, TRBD1 (5 bases). V lost 0 bases and J lost 0, with 13 bases in between. The CDR3 covers 17 residues. CDR1 SGHRS and CDR2 YFSETQ come from the germline V gene. The CDR3 loop reads CASSLDSGPSSGNTIYF. Written as DNA, the CDR3 is TGCGCCAGCAGCTTGGACTCGGGACCGAGCTCTGGAAACACCATATATTTT.

J is TRBJ2-7 and V is TRBV5-1; D perhaps matches TRBD1 (5 bases). This CDR3 comprises 16 residues. Trimming took off 4 bases at V and 3 bases at J, with 20 bases between the two ends. Germline V gene data show CDR1 as SGHRS and CDR2 as YFSETQ. The CDR3 bases are TGCGCCAGCAGCGGAACATACAGGAATTTACGCTACGAGCAGTACTTC. Translation: CASSGTYRNLRYEQYF.

This clonotype was counted between two and nine times. DNA for the CDR3: TGTGCCAGCAGCTCCCGACAGGGACCCTATGGCTACACCTTC. Residues: CASSSRQGPYGYTF. The genes are TRBV5-6 and TRBJ1-2; 7 bases are shared with TRBD1. Germline V gene data show CDR1 as SGHDT and CDR2 as YYEEEE. After removal of 3 bases from V and 4 bases from J, the junction contained 6 bases not matched to a gene. This CDR3 comprises 14 residues.

To note about this clonotype: The junction and the germline gene differ at one end; a read error may be behind it. The chain carries TRBV27 and TRBJ2-1; possibly TRBD2 for D (6 bases). The CDR3 has 14 amino acids. Germline V lookup: CDR1 MNHEY, CDR2 SMNVEV (reference sequence). For the CDR3, the DNA is TGTGCCAGCAGCTTATTCGGACTACCCAATGAGCAGTTCTTC. It translates to CASSLFGLPNEQFF.

In its sample, this clonotype was seen a few times. V and J are TRBV29-1 and TRBJ2-5; unclear D gene. The germline gives CDR1 SQVTM, CDR2 ANQGSEA. This CDR3 region has 13 residues. V was trimmed by 4 bases and J by 6 bases, leaving 15 bases between them. CDR3 sequence (DNA): TGCAGCGTTGTTCGCCAGAGAAAACAGACCCAGTACTTC. Its translation is CSVVRQRKQTQYF. Complete variable domain (other parts from reference TRBV29-1 and TRBJ2-5): SAVISQKPSRDICQRGTSLTIQCQVDSQVTMMFWYRQQPGQSLTLIATANQGSEATYESGFVIDKFPISRPNLTFSTLTVSNMSPEDSSIYLCSVVRQRKQTQYFGPGTRLLVL.

The chain couples TRBV10-2 to TRBJ2-3; weak D call: TRBD1 (5 bases). The V gene lost 4 bases and the J gene lost 8 bases, with 10 bases spanning the gap. The germline gives CDR1 WSHSY, CDR2 SAAADI. This CDR3 comprises 12 residues. For the CDR3, the DNA is TGCGCCAGCAGTGCGGACCAGGGTACGCAGTATTTT. This codes for CASSADQGTQYF.

The chain employs TRBV19 and TRBJ2-5; possible D gene TRBD2, 6 bases. The CDR3 covers 15 residues. Per germline, CDR1 LNHDA and CDR2 SQIVND (reference sequence). The V and J ends lost 1 base and 5 bases respectively, with 14 bases between them. The CDR3 coding sequence is TGTGCCAGTAGTATAGTGTGGCTAGCGAGTGAGACCCAGTACTTC. It translates to CASSIVWLASETQYF.

This clonotype has a handful of counts. This rearrangement joins TRBV12-3 or TRBV12-4 to TRBJ2-2; D remains unclear. V was trimmed by 1 base and J by 1 base, leaving 10 bases between them. The CDR3 has 16 residues. CDR3 protein: CASSLGSAKNTGELFF. In DNA, the CDR3 is TGTGCCAGCAGTTTAGGGTCCGCCAAGAACACCGGGGAGCTGTTTTTT.

The chain employs TRBV20-1 and TRBJ2-2; 7 bases match TRBD2. Germline V lookup: CDR1 DFQATT, CDR2 SNEGSKA (reference sequence). The CDR3 is 13 residues long. V was clipped by 0 bases and J by 7 bases; unmatched bases: 2. The CDR3 here is CSARDRGDGELFF. The CDR3 DNA sequence: TGCAGTGCTAGAGATCGGGGGGACGGGGAGCTGTTTTTT.

This clonotype was counted a few times. This chain uses TRBV10-3 with TRBJ2-1, with TRBD2 identical over 12 bases. The germline V gene has CDR1 ENHRY and CDR2 SYGVKD. The CDR3 runs 18 residues. V lost 6 bases and J lost 10; bases outside the gene matches: 19. CDR3 in amino acids: CAIRGGEHRLAGVGEQFF. CDR3 in DNA: TGTGCCATCAGAGGAGGAGAGCACCGACTAGCGGGAGTAGGGGAGCAGTTCTTC.

The sample holds many counts of this clonotype. This chain's CDR3 is CASSRWGVAGVSSTDTQYF. DNA for the CDR3: TGTGCCAGCAGCAGATGGGGGGTAGCGGGGGTATCTAGCACAGATACGCAGTATTTT. The J gene is TRBJ2-3, the V gene TRBV9; the match to TRBD2 covers 9 bases. The length of the CDR3 is 19 residues. Unmatched junction bases numbered 15, after V lost 4 bases and J lost 0 bases. Germline V gene data show CDR1 as SGDLS and CDR2 as YYNGEE. Full variable domain (remainder filled in from reference TRBV9 and TRBJ2-3): DSGVTQTPKHLITATGQRVTLRCSPRSGDLSVYWYQQSLDQGLQFLIQYYNGEERAKGNILERFSAQQFPDLHSELNLSSLELGDSALYFCASSRWGVAGVSSTDTQYFGPGTRLTVL.

This clonotype was seen more than once but under ten times. This rearrangement joins TRBV24-1 to TRBJ2-5; TRBD1 matches 8 bases. The junction had 7 bases not matched to a gene; V was cut back by 5 bases and J by 3 bases. Germline assignment: CDR1 KGHDR and CDR2 SFDVKD. CDR3 length: 15 amino acids. CDR3 protein: CATSGGTGREETQYF. The CDR3, as DNA: TGTGCCACCAGTGGCGGGACAGGAAGGGAAGAGACCCAGTACTTC.

The rearrangement links TRBV29-1 to TRBJ2-3, with a weak D call TRBD1 (5 bases). The V gene lost 4 bases and the J gene lost 0 bases, with 17 bases spanning the gap. The CDR3 runs 16 residues. Germline V gene sequence: CDR1 SQVTM, CDR2 ANQGSEA. CDR3 sequence reads: CSVGGPMDGSTDTQYF. CDR3 in DNA: TGCAGCGTTGGGGGCCCCATGGACGGCAGCACAGATACGCAGTATTTT.

The chain joins TRBV5-1 to TRBJ2-5; D not resolved. V shed 2 bases and J shed 4 bases, with 9 bases lying between them. From germline, CDR1 is SGHRS and CDR2 YFSETQ. The CDR3 totals 13 residues. The CDR3 protein is CASSFGQSETQYF. The CDR3 nucleotides are TGCGCCAGCAGCTTCGGGCAGTCAGAGACCCAGTACTTC.